These T cell receptor beta chains were read from a single sample in a study of cytomegalovirus exposure and HLA in healthy donors. Method: immunoSEQ multiplex PCR; TCRdb's copy keeps in-frame clones and lacks some. The sample consists of tens of thousands of clones, around 94% of them appearing once. Sequenced: PBMCs. The origin of the receptors is a woman between 18 and 30 years old in good health and CMV-seronegative. The CDR3 runs from the conserved cysteine through the conserved F or W. D genes are given only for firm matches. A row's size may be missing; if present it is once, few, many or a size class.

CDR3aa | CDR3nt | j_gene | d_gene | abundance | v_gene
CASSQGTGVVTEAFF | TGCGCCAGCAGCCAGGGGACAGGGGTCGTGACTGAAGCTTTCTTT | TRBJ1-1 | TRBD1 | . | TRBV4-1
CASSLGGTGELFF | TGCGCCAGCAGCCTCGGCGGGACCGGGGAGCTGTTTTTT | TRBJ2-2 | . | . | TRBV5-1
CASSLLPGGTNYGYTF | TGTGCCAGCAGTTTATTGCCGGGGGGTACTAACTATGGCTACACCTTC | TRBJ1-2 | . | . | TRBV28
CASTWTGTNTEAFF | TGTGCCAGCACTTGGACAGGGACGAACACTGAAGCTTTCTTT | TRBJ1-1 | TRBD1 | . | TRBV7-9
CASVTGGPDGYTF | TGTGCCAGCGTGACAGGGGGGCCTGATGGCTACACCTTC | TRBJ1-2 | TRBD1 | few | TRBV6-1
CASSFLGVGNEKLFF | TGCGCCAGCAGCTTTCTCGGGGTTGGTAATGAAAAACTGTTTTTT | TRBJ1-4 | . | . | TRBV5-1
CASSLDPRALNEQYF | TGCGCCAGCAGCTTGGATCCCAGGGCTCTCAACGAGCAGTACTTC | TRBJ2-7 | . | . | TRBV5-1
CASRSTGGGSPLHF | TGTGCCAGCAGATCGACAGGGGGCGGGTCACCCCTCCACTTT | TRBJ1-6 | TRBD1 | . | TRBV2
CASSLRPRDRVSNQPQHF | TGTGCCAGCAGCTTACGCCCCCGGGACAGGGTAAGCAATCAGCCCCAGCATTTT | TRBJ1-5 | TRBD1 | . | TRBV7-8
CASSSNWLAGAPDTQYF | TGTGCCAGCAGCTCCAATTGGCTAGCGGGGGCCCCAGATACGCAGTATTTT | TRBJ2-3 | TRBD2 | once | TRBV13
CASSPYQETQYF | TGTGCCAGCTCACCCTACCAAGAGACCCAGTACTTC | TRBJ2-5 | . | . | TRBV18
CASRSTGYYGYTF | TGTGCCAGCAGGTCCACAGGGTACTATGGCTACACCTTC | TRBJ1-2 | . | . | TRBV9
CASSLATGHIYGYTF | TGTGCCAGCAGCTTGGCGACAGGGCATATCTATGGCTACACCTTC | TRBJ1-2 | TRBD1 | . | TRBV5-8
CSVHRAGDGYTF | TGCAGCGTCCATCGGGCAGGGGATGGCTACACCTTC | TRBJ1-2 | . | once | TRBV29-1
CSAGDRGIQGYTF | TGCAGCGCAGGGGACAGGGGAATTCAGGGCTACACCTTC | TRBJ1-2 | TRBD1 | once | TRBV29-1
CASSPPAGGLTGELFF | TGTGCCAGCTCACCACCGGCAGGGGGGCTAACCGGGGAGCTGTTTTTT | TRBJ2-2 | . | . | TRBV18
CASSLGQVQYF | TGCGCCAGCAGCCTAGGACAGGTGCAGTACTTC | TRBJ2-7 | TRBD1 | once | TRBV4-3
CASSPRLNSNQPQHF | TGTGCCAGCAGTCCGAGACTTAATAGCAATCAGCCCCAGCATTTT | TRBJ1-5 | . | . | TRBV27
CASSLGTGGTDTQYF | TGCGCCAGCAGCCTGGGGACAGGGGGGACAGATACGCAGTATTTT | TRBJ2-3 | TRBD1 | . | TRBV5-1
CASSPIAGADTQYF | TGTGCCAGCAGTCCCATAGCGGGGGCAGATACGCAGTATTTT | TRBJ2-3 | TRBD2 | once | TRBV27
CASPAGGKNSGNTIYF | TGTGCCAGCCCGGCAGGGGGCAAAAACTCTGGAAACACCATATATTTT | TRBJ1-3 | TRBD1 | . | TRBV19
CASSQAGGRQETQYF | TGTGCCAGCAGCCAAGCGGGGGGGCGACAAGAGACCCAGTACTTC | TRBJ2-5 | TRBD2 | . | TRBV11-2
CASSLTSGAASEQYF | TGTGCCAGCAGCCTGACTAGCGGGGCCGCTTCCGAGCAGTACTTC | TRBJ2-7 | TRBD2 | . | TRBV7-6
CASLAGKTYEQYF | TGTGCCAGCCTAGCGGGAAAAACCTACGAGCAGTACTTC | TRBJ2-7 | TRBD2 | . | TRBV7-8
CASSWRAGGPNEKLFF | TGCGCCAGCAGCTGGCGGGCAGGGGGCCCCAATGAAAAACTGTTTTTT | TRBJ1-4 | TRBD1 | . | TRBV5-1
CASSQDGGNGGYTF | TGTGCCAGCAGCCAAGACGGGGGAAATGGGGGCTACACCTTC | TRBJ1-2 | . | . | TRBV4-2
CASSEAQKGAGLYHYEQYF | TGTGCCAGCAGTGAAGCCCAAAAAGGGGCAGGCCTATACCACTACGAGCAGTACTTC | TRBJ2-7 | . | . | TRBV2
CTSSQDVTSGGKNEQFF | TGCACCAGCAGCCAAGATGTGACTAGCGGGGGGAAAAATGAGCAGTTCTTC | TRBJ2-1 | . | . | TRBV1
CVRSLEVAGIYNEQFF | TGTGTCAGAAGCTTAGAAGTAGCGGGGATCTACAATGAGCAGTTCTTC | TRBJ2-1 | . | . | TRBV7-5
CASSLGGGAAREQFF | TGTGCCAGCAGCTTAGGTGGGGGGGCTGCTCGGGAGCAGTTCTTC | TRBJ2-1 | . | . | TRBV7-2
CASSQGPGGRNTIYF | TGTGCCAGCAGCCAAGGTCCGGGGGGTCGGAACACCATATATTTT | TRBJ1-3 | . | . | TRBV4-2
CASSMGQKPQHF | TGTGCCAGTAGTATGGGCCAGAAGCCCCAGCATTTT | TRBJ1-5 | . | . | TRBV19
CASSQEAAPNQPQHF | TGTGCCAGCAGCCAGGAGGCGGCCCCTAATCAGCCCCAGCATTTT | TRBJ1-5 | . | . | TRBV7-9
CASSERKGEAFF | TGTGCCAGCAGTGAAAGAAAGGGGGAAGCTTTCTTT | TRBJ1-1 | . | . | TRBV25-1
CASSAAEGRRHYGYTF | TGTGCCAGCAGTGCCGCGGAGGGGCGGAGACACTATGGCTACACCTTC | TRBJ1-2 | . | . | TRBV28
CASGDRGRSGELFF | TGTGCCAGCGGAGACAGGGGGCGTTCCGGGGAGCTGTTTTTT | TRBJ2-2 | TRBD1 | . | TRBV2
CASSLEGRRTEAFF | TGTGCCAGCAGTTTAGAAGGCCGGAGAACTGAAGCTTTCTTT | TRBJ1-1 | . | . | TRBV27
CASSFGEGTEAFF | TGTGCCAGCAGCTTCGGGGAGGGCACTGAAGCTTTCTTT | TRBJ1-1 | . | once | TRBV7-3
CASSFSGGDTDTQYF | TGTGCCAGCAGCTTTAGCGGGGGGGATACAGATACGCAGTATTTT | TRBJ2-3 | TRBD2 | . | TRBV7-2
CASSPGATDTQYF | TGTGCCAGCAGCCCTGGGGCCACAGATACGCAGTATTTT | TRBJ2-3 | . | once | TRBV11-2
CASSLVRGRNTGELFF | TGTGCCAGCAGCTTAGTAAGGGGGCGAAACACCGGGGAGCTGTTTTTT | TRBJ2-2 | TRBD1 | . | TRBV7-9
CASSGRGMNGYTF | TGTGCCAGCTCGGGCAGGGGCATGAATGGCTACACCTTC | TRBJ1-2 | . | once | TRBV6-6
CASSPVTGGRNTEAFF | TGTGCCAGTAGTCCTGTGACAGGGGGCAGGAACACTGAAGCTTTCTTT | TRBJ1-1 | TRBD1 | . | TRBV19
CASSSGDRGNEQFF | TGTGCCAGCAGCTCGGGGGACAGGGGTAATGAGCAGTTCTTC | TRBJ2-1 | TRBD1 | . | TRBV13
CASSPGTGAYEAFF | TGTGCCAGCTCACCAGGGACAGGGGCCTATGAAGCTTTCTTT | TRBJ1-1 | TRBD1 | . | TRBV18
CAWSLLETQYF | TGTGCCTGGAGCCTCTTGGAGACCCAGTACTTC | TRBJ2-5 | . | . | TRBV30
CASSLIVAWNTQYF | TGTGCCAGCAGCTTAATTGTAGCCTGGAATACGCAGTATTTT | TRBJ2-3 | . | . | TRBV7-9
CASSQAGMNTEAFF | TGTGCCAGCAGCCAAGCGGGTATGAACACTGAAGCTTTCTTT | TRBJ1-1 | . | . | TRBV14
CATSRDRGGGGDTQYF | TGTGCCACCAGCAGAGATAGGGGGGGTGGTGGAGATACGCAGTATTTT | TRBJ2-3 | . | . | TRBV15
CASSSGVTGLNGYTF | TGTGCCAGCAGTTCGGGGGTGACAGGGTTGAACGGCTACACCTTC | TRBJ1-2 | TRBD1 | . | TRBV27
CASSLGVGQVADTQYF | TGTGCCAGCAGCTTAGGGGTGGGACAGGTGGCAGATACGCAGTATTTT | TRBJ2-3 | TRBD1 | once | TRBV7-8
CASSVKLQGMDTQYF | TGTGCCAGCTCAGTCAAACTACAGGGGATGGATACGCAGTATTTT | TRBJ2-3 | TRBD1 | many | TRBV18
CASSLGQGVGNTIYF | TGCGCCAGCAGCTTGGGACAGGGGGTTGGAAACACCATATATTTT | TRBJ1-3 | TRBD1 | . | TRBV5-1
CASSGPGERIGNTIYF | TGTGCCAGCAGCGGACCAGGGGAAAGGATTGGAAACACCATATATTTT | TRBJ1-3 | . | . | TRBV9
CASRLAGVCETQYF | TGTGCCAGCAGATTAGCGGGGGTCTGCGAGACCCAGTACTTC | TRBJ2-5 | TRBD2 | . | TRBV6-7
CASSLVPGTSSPLHF | TGTGCCAGCAGCTTAGTACCAGGGACAAGTTCACCCCTCCACTTT | TRBJ1-6 | . | many | TRBV7-8
CASSNAGQGEELFF | TGCGCCAGCAGCAACGCGGGACAGGGAGAGGAGCTGTTTTTT | TRBJ2-2 | TRBD1 | . | TRBV5-1
CASSGSGGRSNQPQHF | TGTGCCAGCAGTGGGTCAGGGGGAAGGAGCAATCAGCCCCAGCATTTT | TRBJ1-5 | TRBD1 | . | TRBV2
CASSGGGRSSYNEQFF | TGCGCCAGCAGCGGGGGGGGGCGAAGCTCCTACAATGAGCAGTTCTTC | TRBJ2-1 | . | . | TRBV5-1
CASSLRTSGGVETQYF | TGTGCCAGCAGCCTACGGACTAGCGGGGGGGTAGAGACCCAGTACTTC | TRBJ2-5 | TRBD2 | . | TRBV14